The subject of this entry is one T cell receptor (beta chain). Its antigen is as yet unknown. The primer mix had 60 Vbeta and 13 Jbeta primers. Libraries were prepared by immunoSEQ multiplex PCR; TCRdb keeps only in-frame clonotypes and omits some of them. Of about 130,000 clones listed, less than 75% are singletons. These data are taken from a study of cytomegalovirus exposure and HLA in healthy donors. Study-wide findings and caveats: Segments of the TCR beta V type were, in most cases, productive about 90% or about 30% of the time in an earlier analysis. Cytomegalovirus status was reportedly diagnosed by the classifier with high sensitivity and specificity.

The CDR3 covers 13 residues. Trimming stripped 0 bases from V and 5 bases from J, with 7 bases between. Germline CDR1 and CDR2: LGHNA and YSLEER. The sequencing sample was made of PBMCs. V and J are TRBV4-3 and TRBJ2-5, with D perhaps TRBD2 (6 bases). The sequence was collected from a woman aged 40 to 50 in good health and CMV-seropositive. CDR3: CASSQDGSETQYF. In DNA, the CDR3 is TGCGCCAGCAGCCAAGACGGGAGTGAGACCCAGTACTTC.